The rows below give T cell receptor beta chains drawn from one sample of a study of blood T cell repertoires in COVID-19. TCRdb keeps only in-frame clones here, not all; method: immunoSEQ multiplex PCR. In the table there are more than 45,000 clones, 70% to 90% of which are singletons. Sequencing input: peripheral blood. Receptors originate from a human donor in a cohort sampled during active COVID-19. The CDR3 runs from the conserved cysteine through the conserved F or W. A D gene is named only where the DNA matches it firmly. Size values are once, few and many counts, or a class for expanded clones, and some rows have none.

J gene	V gene	D gene	clone size	CDR3 DNA	CDR3 protein
TRBJ2-1	TRBV7-3	-	-	TGTGCCAGCAGCTTAACACAGGTTCCCTACAATGAGCAGTTCTTC	CASSLTQVPYNEQFF
TRBJ2-1	TRBV7-8	-	-	TGTGCCAGCAGCTTAAGCACGGGAAACAATGAGCAGTTCTTC	CASSLSTGNNEQFF
TRBJ1-2	TRBV11-3	-	-	TGTGCCAGCAGCTCGTTCGGGACTGCTCACTATGGCTACACCTTC	CASSSFGTAHYGYTF
TRBJ2-3	TRBV9	TRBD1	-	TGTGCCAGCAGCCTCAAAGGGTACGGACAGGGGACAGATACGCAGTATTTT	CASSLKGYGQGTDTQYF
TRBJ1-6	TRBV30	-	-	TGTGCCTGGAGGCCGGGGGGCCGTAATTCACCCCTCCACTTT	CAWRPGGRNSPLHF
TRBJ2-3	TRBV7-2	TRBD1	-	TGTGCCAGCAGCTTACAGACAGGGGCACGCACAGATACGCAGTATTTT	CASSLQTGARTDTQYF
TRBJ1-5	TRBV7-2	TRBD1	-	TGTGCCAGCAGCGCGGGACAGAATAGCAATCAGCCCCAGCATTTT	CASSAGQNSNQPQHF
TRBJ1-5	TRBV19	-	few	TGTGCCAGTACCGGAGGGACGGGCAATCAGCCCCAGCATTTT	CASTGGTGNQPQHF
TRBJ2-7	TRBV11-2	TRBD1	-	TGTGCCAGCAGCTCCCAAATGAGGGTCGGGACAGGGGAATACGAGCAGTACTTC	CASSSQMRVGTGEYEQYF
TRBJ1-1	TRBV27	TRBD1	-	TGTGCCAGCAGTTTCAGGGGGCTAGGCACTGAAGCTTTCTTT	CASSFRGLGTEAFF